This entry describes one T cell receptor (beta chain). Time point described: after trial treatment. Treatment noted: LDRT plus nivolumab, ipilimumab, low-dose cyclophosphamide and aspirin (RACIN trial). CDR3 length: 15 residues. The V gene's germline CDR1 is SGHAT and CDR2 FQNNGV. V was pared by 5 bases and J by 5 bases, with 6 bases of the junction left unmatched. This entry is derived from a study of low-dose radiotherapy and immunotherapy resistance in tumors. TRAV- and TRBV-specific primers, spanning alpha and beta chains, primed first-strand cDNA. The authors ran around 22 PCR cycles to amplify TCRs with a constant-region primer and V-primer adapter. TCRdb reanalysed the reads using MiXCR and keeps one entry per CDR3 protein. The sample contains approximately 80,000 distinct CDR3 sequences, 15% to 20% of which appear only once.

This TCR was recovered from a male donor with prostate cancer. The material sequenced was PBMCs, taken after low-dose radiotherapy plus immunotherapy. The V and J genes are TRBV11-2 and TRBJ2-1; the match to TRBD1 covers 10 bases. Here the CDR3 DNA reads TGTGCCAGCAGCGTCGGACAGGGGGGTCACAATGAGCAGTTCTTC. This gives the protein CASSVGQGGHNEQFF.